Following are 29 T cell receptor beta chains from one sample sequenced in a study of cytomegalovirus exposure and HLA in healthy donors. The PCR had 60 Vbeta and 13 Jbeta primers. Measured with immunoSEQ multiplex PCR; TCRdb has only the in-frame clones, and not every one. The sample lists around 150,000 clones; nearly 80% were seen once. Sequencing was performed on PBMCs. Source of these receptors: a woman aged 35 to 49 in good health and CMV-seronegative.

This chain connects TRBV4-1 to TRBJ2-5; 8 nucleotides align to TRBD2. The CDR3 sequence is 15 residues long. V was clipped by 4 bases and J by 1 base; unmatched bases: 5. Germline lookup yields CDR1 MGHRA and CDR2 YSYEKL. CDR3 DNA sequence: TGCGCCAGCAGCCTTAGACTAGCGTCCCAAGAGACCCAGTACTTC. It specifies CASSLRLASQETQYF.

The V gene is TRBV19, the J gene TRBJ2-7; a possible D gene is TRBD1 (6 bases). CDR3 length: 14 amino acids. Trimming removed 5 bases at V and 2 bases at J, with 13 bases between. Germline CDR1 LNHDA, CDR2 SQIVND (reference sequence). The CDR3 DNA sequence: TGTGCCAGTAGTGTCCCAGGGGTAGCCTACGAGCAGTACTTC. Translated, it gives CASSVPGVAYEQYF.

V and J are TRBV15 and TRBJ1-3; 8 nucleotides match TRBD1. This CDR3 is 15 amino acids long. Germline CDR1 reads LNHNV; CDR2 reads YYDKDF (reference sequence). The V segment lost 2 bases and the J segment 4 bases; nucleotides outside the gene matches: 4. CDR3 loop: CATSRYRTGGNTIYF. The CDR3 coding sequence is TGTGCCACCAGCAGATATAGGACAGGGGGAAACACCATATATTTT.

The chain is built from TRBV4-2 and TRBJ2-7; maybe TRBD2 (6 bases). Germline lookup yields CDR1 LGHNA and CDR2 YNFKEQ. Trimming removed 1 base from V and 2 bases from J, with 15 bases in between. This CDR3 is built from 16 residues. The CDR3 loop is CASSQAGRRPPYEQYF. CDR3 DNA sequence: TGTGCCAGCAGCCAAGCGGGGAGGCGGCCTCCCTACGAGCAGTACTTC.

This clone was found a few times. The V gene is TRBV28, the J gene TRBJ1-2, with a weak D call TRBD1 (5 bases). Trimming took off 3 bases at V and 7 bases at J, with 15 bases between the two ends. This CDR3 is built from 14 residues. Per the germline V gene, CDR1 is MDHEN and CDR2 is SYDVKM. The chain's CDR3 is CASSLSGVETGYTF. DNA for the CDR3: TGTGCCAGCAGTTTGTCGGGGGTGGAAACTGGCTACACCTTC.

The V and J genes are TRBV2 and TRBJ2-1, with 8 bases that match TRBD2. CDR1 and CDR2 from the germline V gene are SNHLY and FYNNEI. The CDR3 is 14 residues long. Trimming at V came to 4 bases and at J to 9 bases, leaving 8 bases not matched to a gene. DNA of the CDR3: TGTGCCAGCAGTGTCTCGGGACTAGTGGCTGAGCAGTTCTTC. It is translated as CASSVSGLVAEQFF.

This clone was seen a single time. The V and J genes are TRBV5-5 and TRBJ1-4; TRBD1 matches at 9 bases. Trimming removed 3 bases from V and 4 bases from J; junction bases left unmatched: 10. CDR1 is SGHKS, CDR2 YYEKEE, per germline (reference sequence). The CDR3 sequence is 17 residues long. CDR3 sequence reads: CASSSGTGRGDNEKLFF. As DNA, the CDR3 is TGTGCCAGCAGCTCTGGGACAGGGCGGGGAGATAATGAAAAACTGTTTTTT.

The CDR3 nucleotides read TGTGCCAGCAGTAAAGGGCGGGAATTGGTCGTAGCTTTCTTT. Translation gives CASSKGRELVVAFF. The chain recombines TRBV27 with TRBJ1-1, with D unresolved. The CDR3 contains 14 residues. In germline, CDR1 is MNHEY, CDR2 SMNVEV (reference sequence). The V end lost 5 bases, the J end lost 10 bases, and 20 bases lay between the germline ends.

This chain links TRBV7-9 with TRBJ2-4; 9 bases match TRBD2. J gave up 5 bases and V 5 bases, and 7 bases lay outside the gene matches. Germline-derived CDR1 and CDR2 are SEHNR and FQNEAQ (reference sequence). This CDR3 is built from 15 residues. The CDR3 nucleotides are TGTGCCAGCAGCCCAAGGACTAGCGTCGAAAACATTCAGTACTTC. The encoded protein is CASSPRTSVENIQYF.

The genes are TRBV7-2 and TRBJ2-1, with D possibly being TRBD1 (6 bases). This CDR3 has 14 residues. V shed 8 bases and J shed 9 bases, with 20 bases lying between them. CDR1 is SGHTA and CDR2 is FQGNSA in the germline V gene. Here the CDR3 reads CASLKGGTKSEQFF. DNA of the CDR3: TGTGCCAGCCTGAAAGGGGGTACAAAGAGTGAGCAGTTCTTC.

This rearrangement joins TRBV5-6 to TRBJ2-3, with D possibly TRBD1 on 6 matching bases. The length of the CDR3 is 16 residues. V gave up 4 bases and J gave up 4 bases, with 19 bases separating them. Germline CDR1 reads SGHDT; CDR2 reads YYEEEE. This chain's CDR3 is CASSKDTGFSADTQYF. CDR3 nucleotides: TGTGCCAGCAGCAAAGACACAGGGTTTTCCGCAGATACGCAGTATTTT.

This clone was counted a few times. The genes are TRBV5-6 and TRBJ2-7; 7 nucleotides align to TRBD1. CDR3 length equals 17 residues. The V gene end was trimmed by 2 bases and the J gene end by 3 bases; junction bases not matched to a gene: 14. Germline V gene data show CDR1 as SGHDT and CDR2 as YYEEEE. The CDR3 coding sequence is TGTGCCAGCAGCTTTCCCCCGGTGGAAGGGGGCTTCTACGAGCAGTACTTC. Encoded protein: CASSFPPVEGGFYEQYF.

The chain links TRBV7-9 to TRBJ1-6, with 9 bases lining up with TRBD1. The CDR3 loop spans 14 amino acids. The trim removed 4 bases at V and 8 bases at J, leaving 3 bases unmatched. CDR1 and CDR2 (germline): SEHNR, FQNEAQ (reference sequence). The CDR3 nucleotides read TGTGCCAGCAGCTCACAGGGGGCTTATTCACCCCTCCACTTT. Amino acid sequence: CASSSQGAYSPLHF.

V is TRBV5-1 and J is TRBJ2-5; 9 nucleotides line up with TRBD1. This CDR3 is built from 16 residues. Germline trimming cut 4 bases from V and 5 bases from J; bases unmatched to any gene: 12. Germline loops: CDR1 SGHRS, CDR2 YFSETQ. The CDR3 sequence: CASSPGDRDSGETQYF. CDR3 nucleotides: TGCGCCAGCAGCCCCGGGGACAGGGATTCGGGGGAGACCCAGTACTTC.

This clone was counted only a few times. The chain has TRBV6-5 and TRBJ1-1, with D tentatively TRBD1 (5 bases). The CDR3 is 14 amino acids. Deletions cut 2 bases from V and 4 bases from J, with 11 bases between. The germline CDR1 and CDR2 sequences are MNHEY and SVGAGI. The CDR3 region is CASSYQAGGTEAFF. The CDR3 nucleotides are TGTGCCAGCAGTTACCAGGCGGGGGGCACTGAAGCTTTCTTT.

The gene calls are TRBV7-3 and TRBJ2-1, with 9 bases that match TRBD1. The trim removed 4 bases at V and 6 bases at J, leaving 7 bases unmatched. Germline V CDR1 and CDR2: SGHTA, FQGTGA. The CDR3 runs to 15 residues. The CDR3 sequence is CASSYTGGGGNEQFF. The CDR3 DNA follows: TGTGCCAGCAGCTACACAGGGGGCGGCGGCAATGAGCAGTTCTTC.

V usage is TRBV4-1 and J usage is TRBJ2-7, with TRBD1 matching over 7 bases. The CDR3 contains 14 residues. J lost 4 bases, V lost 4 bases, and 7 bases had no gene match. Germline CDR1 is MGHRA and CDR2 is YSYEKL. The CDR3 DNA is TGCGCCAGCAGCCCTAGACAGGGCCCATACGAGCAGTACTTC. This sequence encodes CASSPRQGPYEQYF.

The chain couples TRBV5-6 to TRBJ1-1; D is unresolved. The CDR3 is made up of 14 amino acids. Germline lookup yields CDR1 SGHDT and CDR2 YYEEEE. V lost 1 base and J lost 2, with 9 bases in between. The CDR3 DNA follows: TGTGCCAGCAGCTTGTTTGGGAGCAACACTGAAGCTTTCTTT. This codes for CASSLFGSNTEAFF. The full variable domain, in which reference TRBV5-6 and TRBJ1-1 provide the parts outside the CDR3, is DAGVTQSPTHLIKTRGQQVTLRCSPKSGHDTVSWYQQALGQGPQFIFQYYEEEERQRGNFPDRFSGHQFPNYSSELNVNALLLGDSALYLCASSLFGSNTEAFFGQGTRLTVV.

This clone was seen a few times. The V and J genes are TRBV7-9 and TRBJ1-5; D may be TRBD1 (6 bases). Trimming removed 2 bases from V and 4 bases from J, with 12 bases in between. Per germline, CDR1 SEHNR and CDR2 FQNEAQ (reference sequence). The CDR3 runs 15 residues. CDR3 sequence (DNA): TGTGCCAGCAGCTTAAGCGGGGGGCTGAATCAGCCCCAGCATTTT. This sequence encodes CASSLSGGLNQPQHF. The whole variable domain, remainder taken from reference TRBV7-9 and TRBJ1-5, is DTGVSQNPRHKITKRGQNVTFRCDPISEHNRLYWYRQTLGQGPEFLTYFQNEAQLEKSRLLSDRFSAERPKGSFSTLEIQRTEQGDSAMYLCASSLSGGLNQPQHFGDGTRLSIL.

The chain employs TRBV5-8 and TRBJ1-1; D is perhaps TRBD1 (5 bases). Trimming cost V 4 bases and J 5 bases, with 18 bases left between them. The germline V gene encodes CDR1 SGHTS and CDR2 YDEGEE. The CDR3 has 15 amino acids. CDR3 loop: CASSLGTYRITEAFF. The DNA of the CDR3 is TGTGCCAGCAGCCTGGGGACTTATCGCATAACTGAAGCTTTCTTT. Full variable domain (outside the CDR3, taken from reference TRBV5-8 and TRBJ1-1): EAGVTQSPTHLIKTRGQQATLRCSPISGHTSVYWYQQALGLGLQFLLWYDEGEERNRGNFPPRFSGRQFPNYSSELNVNALELEDSALYLCASSLGTYRITEAFFGQGTRLTVV.

The V and J genes are TRBV15 and TRBJ2-3, with 10 bases aligning to TRBD2. The trim removed 0 bases at V and 0 bases at J, leaving 12 bases unmatched. Germline V gene sequence: CDR1 LNHNV, CDR2 YYDKDF (reference sequence). The CDR3 is made up of 20 amino acids. This CDR3 reads CATSREGVAGGPTSTDTQYF. CDR3 nucleotide sequence: TGTGCCACCAGCAGAGAGGGTGTAGCGGGGGGACCAACTAGCACAGATACGCAGTATTTT.

This clone turned up a few times. V usage is TRBV7-9 and J usage is TRBJ1-1; 8 bases are shared with TRBD1. CDR3 size: 13 residues. Trimming cost V 5 bases and J 3 bases; bases outside gene matches: 2. Germline V lookup: CDR1 SEHNR, CDR2 FQNEAQ (reference sequence). CDR3 in amino acids: CASSPTGDTEAFF. The CDR3 DNA is TGTGCCAGCAGCCCGACAGGGGACACTGAAGCTTTCTTT.

The chain links TRBV18 to TRBJ2-3; D uncertain. Germline loops: CDR1 KGHSH, CDR2 LQKENI. The CDR3 is 18 residues long. Trimming shortened V by 1 base and J by 0 bases, and 17 bases separated the two germline ends. In DNA, the CDR3 is TGTGCCAGCTCACCACAGCGTCTACTTGGTCCTAGCACAGATACGCAGTATTTT. Protein product: CASSPQRLLGPSTDTQYF. Full variable domain (outside the CDR3, taken from reference TRBV18 and TRBJ2-3): NAGVMQNPRHLVRRRGQEARLRCSPMKGHSHVYWYRQLPEEGLKFMVYLQKENIIDESGMPKERFSAEFPKEGPSILRIQQVVRGDSAAYFCASSPQRLLGPSTDTQYFGPGTRLTVL.

The V call is TRBV5-4, the J call TRBJ2-3; D remains unclear. Trimming shortened V by 2 bases and J by 7 bases, and 5 bases separated the two germline ends. Germline loops: CDR1 SGHNT, CDR2 YYREEE (reference sequence). This CDR3 region has 11 residues. The CDR3, as DNA: TGTGCCAGCAGCTTTATCCATACGCAGTATTTT. It yields the protein CASSFIHTQYF. The whole variable domain, filled in from reference TRBV5-4 and TRBJ2-3, reads ETGVTQSPTHLIKTRGQQVTLRCSSQSGHNTVSWYQQALGQGPQFIFQYYREEENGRGNFPPRFSGLQFPNYSSELNVNALELDDSALYLCASSFIHTQYFGPGTRLTVL.

The V and J genes are TRBV5-1 and TRBJ1-4; tentatively, D is TRBD1 (6 bases). The length of the CDR3 is 17 residues. Trimming pared 4 bases from V and 4 bases from J, leaving 20 bases between. Per the germline V gene, CDR1 is SGHRS and CDR2 is YFSETQ. CDR3 DNA: TGCGCCAGCAGCCAACTTTGGCAGGGGACTATTAATGAAAAACTGTTTTTT. This gives the protein CASSQLWQGTINEKLFF.

The chain recombines TRBV21-1 with TRBJ1-1. TRBV21-1 is assigned pseudogene status. This CDR3 contains 15 residues. The CDR3 spells CASSKAPGYNTEAFF. The DNA of the CDR3 is TGTGCCAGCAGCAAAGCGCCCGGGTACAACACTGAAGCTTTCTTT.

J is TRBJ2-7 and V is TRBV5-1; 9 bases line up with TRBD1. The CDR3 length is 13 residues. CDR1 and CDR2 (germline): SGHRS, YFSETQ. V trimming: 3 bases; J trimming: 6 bases; junction bases outside the gene matches: 4. The CDR3 nucleotides read TGCGCCAGCAGCTCGGAGGGACAGGGCGAGCAGTACTTC. Encoded protein: CASSSEGQGEQYF.

V and J are TRBV6-5 and TRBJ2-3, with TRBD1 matching over 9 bases. V shed 0 bases, J shed 3 bases, and the junction held 1 base outside the gene matches. This CDR3 is 15 amino acids long. Per germline, CDR1 MNHEY and CDR2 SVGAGI. The CDR3 protein is CASSYSGTGTDTQYF. CDR3 DNA: TGTGCCAGCAGTTACTCAGGGACAGGGACAGATACGCAGTATTTT.

The V gene is TRBV5-1, the J gene TRBJ2-1, with 7 bases that match TRBD2. The CDR3 runs 13 residues. Germline V gene sequence: CDR1 SGHRS, CDR2 YFSETQ. The V segment lost 0 bases and the J segment 9 bases; nucleotides outside the gene matches: 3. As DNA, the CDR3 is TGCGCCAGCAGCTTGGTTTCGGGAGGTGAGCAGTTCTTC. Residues: CASSLVSGGEQFF.